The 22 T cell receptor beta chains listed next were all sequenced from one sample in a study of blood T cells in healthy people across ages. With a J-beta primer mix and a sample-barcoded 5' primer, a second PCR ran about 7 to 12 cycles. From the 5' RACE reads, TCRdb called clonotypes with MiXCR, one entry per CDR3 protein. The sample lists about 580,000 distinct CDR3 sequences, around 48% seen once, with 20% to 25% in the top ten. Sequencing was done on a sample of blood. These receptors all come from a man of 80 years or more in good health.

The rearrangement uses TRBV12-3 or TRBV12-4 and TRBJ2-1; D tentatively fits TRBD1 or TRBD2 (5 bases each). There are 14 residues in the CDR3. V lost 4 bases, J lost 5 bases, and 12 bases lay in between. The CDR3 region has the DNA TGTGCCAGCAGTTACCCCACGGGGCACAATGAGCAGTTCTTC. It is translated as CASSYPTGHNEQFF.

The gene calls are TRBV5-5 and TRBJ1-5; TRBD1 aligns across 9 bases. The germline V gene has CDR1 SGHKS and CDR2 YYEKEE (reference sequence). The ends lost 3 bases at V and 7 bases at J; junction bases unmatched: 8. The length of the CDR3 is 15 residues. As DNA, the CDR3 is TGTGCCAGCAGCTCCGGACAGGGGATTAGACAGCCCCAGCATTTT. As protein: CASSSGQGIRQPQHF.

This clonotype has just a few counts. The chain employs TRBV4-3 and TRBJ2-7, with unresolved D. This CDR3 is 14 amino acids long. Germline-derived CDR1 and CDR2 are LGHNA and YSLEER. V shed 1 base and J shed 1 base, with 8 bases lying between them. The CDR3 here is CASSQAIQSYEQYF. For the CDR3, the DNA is TGCGCCAGCAGCCAAGCGATCCAATCCTACGAGCAGTACTTC.

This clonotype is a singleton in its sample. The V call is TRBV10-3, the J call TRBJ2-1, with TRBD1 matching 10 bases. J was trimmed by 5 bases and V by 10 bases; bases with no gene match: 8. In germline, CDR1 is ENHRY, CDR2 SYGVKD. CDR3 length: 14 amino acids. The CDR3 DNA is TGTGCCACCTATGCCGGGACAGGGGACAATGAGCAGTTCTTC. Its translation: CATYAGTGDNEQFF.

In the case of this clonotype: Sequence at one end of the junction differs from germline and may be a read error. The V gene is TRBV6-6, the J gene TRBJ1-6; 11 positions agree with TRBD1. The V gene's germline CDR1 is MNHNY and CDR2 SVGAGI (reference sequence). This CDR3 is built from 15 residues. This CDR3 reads CASTDGQGANSPPHF. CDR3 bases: TGTGCCAGCACCGACGGACAGGGGGCCAATTCACCCCCCCACTTT.

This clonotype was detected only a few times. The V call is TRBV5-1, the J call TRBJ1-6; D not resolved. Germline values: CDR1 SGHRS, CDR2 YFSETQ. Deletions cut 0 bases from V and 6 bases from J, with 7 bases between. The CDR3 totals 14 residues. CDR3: CASSLEGSNSPLHF. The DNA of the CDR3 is TGCGCCAGCAGCTTGGAAGGTAGTAATTCACCCCTCCACTTT.

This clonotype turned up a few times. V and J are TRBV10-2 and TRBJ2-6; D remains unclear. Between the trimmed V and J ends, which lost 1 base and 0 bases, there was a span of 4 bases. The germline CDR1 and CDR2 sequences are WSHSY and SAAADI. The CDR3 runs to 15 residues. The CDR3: CASSELGSGANVLTF. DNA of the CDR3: TGCGCCAGCAGTGAGTTGGGCTCTGGGGCCAACGTCCTGACTTTC.

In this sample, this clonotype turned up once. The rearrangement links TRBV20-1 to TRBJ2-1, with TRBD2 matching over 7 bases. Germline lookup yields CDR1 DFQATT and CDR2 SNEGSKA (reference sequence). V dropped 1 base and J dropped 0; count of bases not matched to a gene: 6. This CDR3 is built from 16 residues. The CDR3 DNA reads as TGCAGTGCTAGAGTTAAGCGGGGCTTCTCCTACAATGAGCAGTTCTTC. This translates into CSARVKRGFSYNEQFF.

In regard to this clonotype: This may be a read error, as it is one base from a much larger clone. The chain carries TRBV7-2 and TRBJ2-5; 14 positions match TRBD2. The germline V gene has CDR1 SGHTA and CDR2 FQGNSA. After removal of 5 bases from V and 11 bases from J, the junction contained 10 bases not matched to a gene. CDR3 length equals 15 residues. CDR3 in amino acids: CASSTGLAGDNEQYF. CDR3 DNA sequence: TGTGCCAGCAGCACGGGACTAGCGGGGGACAATGAGCAGTACTTC. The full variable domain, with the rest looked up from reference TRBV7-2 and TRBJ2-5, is GAGVSQSPSNKVTEKGKDVELRCDPISGHTALYWYRQSLGQGLEFLIYFQGNSAPDKSGLPSDRFSAERTGGSVSTLTIQRTQQEDSAVYLCASSTGLAGDNEQYFGPGTRLLVL.

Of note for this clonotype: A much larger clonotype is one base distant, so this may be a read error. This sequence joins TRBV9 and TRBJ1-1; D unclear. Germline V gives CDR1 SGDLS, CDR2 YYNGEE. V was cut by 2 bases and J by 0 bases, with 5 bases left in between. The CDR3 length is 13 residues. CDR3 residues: CASSVWMNTEAFF. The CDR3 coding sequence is TGTGCCAGCAGCGTGTGGATGAACACTGAAGCTTTCTTT.

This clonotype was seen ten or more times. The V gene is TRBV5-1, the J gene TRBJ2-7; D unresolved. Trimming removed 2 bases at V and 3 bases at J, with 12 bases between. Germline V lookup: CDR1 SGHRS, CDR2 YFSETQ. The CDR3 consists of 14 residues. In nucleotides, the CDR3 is TGCGCCAGCAGCTTCGGAACAACCCTCTACGAGCAGTACTTC. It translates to CASSFGTTLYEQYF.

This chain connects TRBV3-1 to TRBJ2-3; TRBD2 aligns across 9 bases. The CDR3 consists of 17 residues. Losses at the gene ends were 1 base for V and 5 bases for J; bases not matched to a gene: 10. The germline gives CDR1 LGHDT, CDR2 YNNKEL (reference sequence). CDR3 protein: CASSQGLAGATGDTQYF. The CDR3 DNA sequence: TGTGCCAGCAGCCAAGGTTTAGCGGGAGCCACTGGAGATACGCAGTATTTT.

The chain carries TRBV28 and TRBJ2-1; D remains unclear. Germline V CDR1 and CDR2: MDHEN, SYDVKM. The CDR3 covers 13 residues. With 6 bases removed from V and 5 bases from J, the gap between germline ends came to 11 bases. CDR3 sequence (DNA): TGTGCCAGCAGCTTCCGACCGGACAATGAGCAGTTCTTC. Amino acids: CASSFRPDNEQFF. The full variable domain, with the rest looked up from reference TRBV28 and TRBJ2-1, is DVKVTQSSRYLVKRTGEKVFLECVQDMDHENMFWYRQDPGLGLRLIYFSYDVKMKEKGDIPEGYSVSREKKERFSLILESASTNQTSMYLCASSFRPDNEQFFGPGTRLTVL.

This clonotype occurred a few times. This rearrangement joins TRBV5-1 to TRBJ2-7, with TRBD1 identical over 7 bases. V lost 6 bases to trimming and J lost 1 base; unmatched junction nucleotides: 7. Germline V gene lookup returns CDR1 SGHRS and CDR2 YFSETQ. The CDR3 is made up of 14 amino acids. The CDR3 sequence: CASTDPTGSYEQYF. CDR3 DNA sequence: TGCGCCAGCACCGACCCGACAGGGTCCTACGAGCAGTACTTC.

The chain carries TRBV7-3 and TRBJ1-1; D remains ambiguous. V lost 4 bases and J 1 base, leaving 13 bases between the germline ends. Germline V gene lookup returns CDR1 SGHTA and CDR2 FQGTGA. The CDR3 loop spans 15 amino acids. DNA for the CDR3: TGTGCCAGCAGCTCCGGACCTAGACCGAACACTGAAGCTTTCTTT. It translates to CASSSGPRPNTEAFF.

CDR3 coding DNA: TGTGCCAGCACCAAGGGGGGAGGTAGCGAGGGTTACAATGAGCAGTTCTTC. Translated: CASTKGGGSEGYNEQFF. J is TRBJ2-1 and V is TRBV7-6, with D perhaps given as TRBD1 or TRBD2 (6 bases each). Between the trimmed V and J ends, which lost 7 bases and 4 bases, there was a span of 23 bases. Germline V gives CDR1 SGHVS, CDR2 FNYEAQ. This CDR3 spans 17 amino acids.

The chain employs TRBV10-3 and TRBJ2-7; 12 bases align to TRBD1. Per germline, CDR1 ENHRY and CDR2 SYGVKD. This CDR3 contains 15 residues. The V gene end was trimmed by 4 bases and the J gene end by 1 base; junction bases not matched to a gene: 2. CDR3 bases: TGTGCCATCAGTGCGGGACAGGGGGCTTCCTACGAGCAGTACTTC. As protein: CAISAGQGASYEQYF.

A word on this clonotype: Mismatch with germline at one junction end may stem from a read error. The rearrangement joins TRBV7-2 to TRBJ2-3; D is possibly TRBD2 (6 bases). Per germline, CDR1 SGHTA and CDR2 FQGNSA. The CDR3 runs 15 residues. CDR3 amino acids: CASSRMGLFTETQYF. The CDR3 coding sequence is TGTGCCAGCAGCAGAATGGGACTTTTCACAGAGACGCAGTATTTT.

This CDR3 reads CASSPTSGSRNEQFF. CDR3 DNA: TGTGCCAGCAGCCCTACTAGCGGGAGTAGGAATGAGCAGTTCTTC. The chain joins TRBV4-2 to TRBJ2-1, with 11 bases matching TRBD2. With V trimmed by 4 bases and J by 7 bases, 6 bases remained unmatched. Germline V CDR1 and CDR2: LGHNA, YNFKEQ. CDR3 size: 15 residues.

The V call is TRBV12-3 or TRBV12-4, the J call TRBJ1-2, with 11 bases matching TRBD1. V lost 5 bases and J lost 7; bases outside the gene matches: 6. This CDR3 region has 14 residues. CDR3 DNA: TGTGCCAGCAGTGCTGGGACAGGGGGTAGTGGCTACACCTTC. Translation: CASSAGTGGSGYTF.

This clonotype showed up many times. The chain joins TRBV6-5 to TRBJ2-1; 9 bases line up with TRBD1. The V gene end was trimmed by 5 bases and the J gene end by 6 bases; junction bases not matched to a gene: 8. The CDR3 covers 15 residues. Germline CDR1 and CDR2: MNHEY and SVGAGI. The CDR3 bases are TGTGCCAGCAGTCCCCGACAGGGGGACTCCAATGAGCAGTTCTTC. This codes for CASSPRQGDSNEQFF.

The DNA for the CDR3 is TGTGCCATCAGTGAGTCGGGGACCCGGGTGTTTTTT. Translating gives CAISESGTRVFF. The rearrangement uses TRBV10-3 and TRBJ1-4; possible D gene TRBD1, 5 bases. CDR1 and CDR2 (germline): ENHRY, SYGVKD. The CDR3 covers 12 residues. The V gene lost 0 bases and the J gene lost 15 bases, with 11 bases spanning the gap.